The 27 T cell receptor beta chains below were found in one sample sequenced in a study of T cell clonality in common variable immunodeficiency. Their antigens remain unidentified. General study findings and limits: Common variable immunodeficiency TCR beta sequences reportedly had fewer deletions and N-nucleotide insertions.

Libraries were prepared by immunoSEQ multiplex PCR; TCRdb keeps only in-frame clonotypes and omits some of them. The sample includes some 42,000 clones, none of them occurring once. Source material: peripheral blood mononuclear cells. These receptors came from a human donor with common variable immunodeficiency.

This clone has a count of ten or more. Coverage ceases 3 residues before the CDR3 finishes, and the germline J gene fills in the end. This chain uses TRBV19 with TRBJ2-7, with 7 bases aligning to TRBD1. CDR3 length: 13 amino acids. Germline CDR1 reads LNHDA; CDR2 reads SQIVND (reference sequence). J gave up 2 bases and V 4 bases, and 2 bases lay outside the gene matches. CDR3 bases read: TGTGCCAGTAGTAGACAGGGACCCTACGAG. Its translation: CASSRQGPYE. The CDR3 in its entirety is CASSRQGPYEQYF.

The CDR3 loop reads CASSPWTSGNEQYF. Incomplete CDR3 DNA: TGTGCCAGCTCACCTTGGACTAGCGGGAACGAG. The V gene is TRBV18, the J gene TRBJ2-7, with 12 bases lining up with TRBD2. The read ends 3 residues before the CDR3 terminus; that terminus is restored from the germline J gene. Germline CDR1 and CDR2: KGHSH and LQKENI. The CDR3 has 14 residues. J gave up 5 bases and V 3 bases, and 2 bases lay outside the gene matches.

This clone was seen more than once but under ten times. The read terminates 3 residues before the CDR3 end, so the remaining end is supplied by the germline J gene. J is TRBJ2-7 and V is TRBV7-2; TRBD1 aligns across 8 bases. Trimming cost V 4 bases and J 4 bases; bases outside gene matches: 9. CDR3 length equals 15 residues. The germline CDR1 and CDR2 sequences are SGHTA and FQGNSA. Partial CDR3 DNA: TGTGCCAGCAGCTCGGGGACAGGTGCCTTTTACGAG. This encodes CASSSGTGAFYE. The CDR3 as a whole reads CASSSGTGAFYEQYF.

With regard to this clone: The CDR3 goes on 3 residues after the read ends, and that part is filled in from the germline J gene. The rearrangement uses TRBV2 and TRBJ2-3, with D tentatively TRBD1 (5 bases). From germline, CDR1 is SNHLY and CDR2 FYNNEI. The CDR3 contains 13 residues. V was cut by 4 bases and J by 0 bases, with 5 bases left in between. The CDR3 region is CASSGQSTDTQYF. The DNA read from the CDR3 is TGTGCCAGCAGTGGACAGAGCACAGATACG.

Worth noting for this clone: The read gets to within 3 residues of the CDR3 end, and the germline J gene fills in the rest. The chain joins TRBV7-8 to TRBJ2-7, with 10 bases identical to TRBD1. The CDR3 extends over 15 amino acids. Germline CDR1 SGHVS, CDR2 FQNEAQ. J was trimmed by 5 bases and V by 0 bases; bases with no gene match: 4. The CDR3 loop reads CASSLARQGAHEQYF. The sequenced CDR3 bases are TGTGCCAGCAGCTTAGCGCGACAGGGGGCCCACGAG. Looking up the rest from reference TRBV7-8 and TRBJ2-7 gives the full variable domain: GAGVSQSPRYKVAKRGQDVALRCDPISGHVSLFWYQQALGQGPEFLTYFQNEAQLDKSGLPSDRFFAERPEGSVSTLKIQRTQQEDSAVYLCASSLARQGAHEQYFGPGTRLTVT.

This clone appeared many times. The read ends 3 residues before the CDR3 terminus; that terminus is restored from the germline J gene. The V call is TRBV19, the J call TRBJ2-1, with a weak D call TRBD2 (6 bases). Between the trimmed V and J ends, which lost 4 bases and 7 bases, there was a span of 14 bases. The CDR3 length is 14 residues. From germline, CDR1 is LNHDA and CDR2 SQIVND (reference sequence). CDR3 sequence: CASSRADYRNEQFF. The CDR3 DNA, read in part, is TGTGCCAGTAGTAGGGCGGACTATAGGAATGAG.

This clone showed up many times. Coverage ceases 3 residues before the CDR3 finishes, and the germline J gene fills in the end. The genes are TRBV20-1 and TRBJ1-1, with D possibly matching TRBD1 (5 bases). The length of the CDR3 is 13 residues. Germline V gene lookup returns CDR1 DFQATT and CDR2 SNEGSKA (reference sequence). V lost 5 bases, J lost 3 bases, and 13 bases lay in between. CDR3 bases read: TGCAGTGCTCCAGGGTCATTTGACACTGAA. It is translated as CSAPGSFDTE. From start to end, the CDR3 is CSAPGSFDTEAFF.

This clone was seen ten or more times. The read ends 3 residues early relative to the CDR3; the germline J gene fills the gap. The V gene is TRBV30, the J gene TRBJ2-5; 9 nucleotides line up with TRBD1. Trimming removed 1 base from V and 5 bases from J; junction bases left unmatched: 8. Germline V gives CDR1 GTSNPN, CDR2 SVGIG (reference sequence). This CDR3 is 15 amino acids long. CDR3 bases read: TGTGCCTGGAGTGCTAAGGTACAGGGGGCCGAGACC. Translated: CAWSAKVQGAET. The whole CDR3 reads CAWSAKVQGAETQYF.

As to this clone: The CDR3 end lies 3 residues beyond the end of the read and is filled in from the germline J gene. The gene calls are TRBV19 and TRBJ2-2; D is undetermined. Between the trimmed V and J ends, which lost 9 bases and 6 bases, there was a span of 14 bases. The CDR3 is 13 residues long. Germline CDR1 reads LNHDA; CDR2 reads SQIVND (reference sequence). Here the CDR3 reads CASPGPVPGELFF. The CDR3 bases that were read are TGTGCCAGCCCCGGTCCCGTGCCCGGGGAG.

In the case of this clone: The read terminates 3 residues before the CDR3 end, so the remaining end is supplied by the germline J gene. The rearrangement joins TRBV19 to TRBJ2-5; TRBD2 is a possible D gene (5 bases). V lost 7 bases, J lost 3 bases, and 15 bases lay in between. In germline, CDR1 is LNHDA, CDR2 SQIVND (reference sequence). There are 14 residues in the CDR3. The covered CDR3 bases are TGTGCCAGTACCCCCCGGGGAGCGGAAGAGACC. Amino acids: CASTPRGAEET. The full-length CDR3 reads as CASTPRGAEETQYF.

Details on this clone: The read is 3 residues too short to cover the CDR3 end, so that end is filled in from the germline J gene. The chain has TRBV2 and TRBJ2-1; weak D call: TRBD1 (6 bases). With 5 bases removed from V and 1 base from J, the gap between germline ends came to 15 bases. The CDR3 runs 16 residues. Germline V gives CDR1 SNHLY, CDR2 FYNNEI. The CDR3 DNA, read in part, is TGTGCCAGCAGTCAACGGACAGCCCGATCCTACAATGAG. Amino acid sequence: CASSQRTARSYNE. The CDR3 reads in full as CASSQRTARSYNEQFF.

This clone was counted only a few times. CDR3 bases read: TGTGCCAGCAGCCTTAGGACAGGGGGCTACGAG. It translates to CASSLRTGGYE. The CDR3, in full, reads CASSLRTGGYEQYF. The chain combines TRBV2 with TRBJ2-7; 10 bases agree with TRBD1. The sequenced fragment ends 3 residues before the CDR3 boundary, so the rest is inferred from the germline J gene. V gave up 6 bases and J gave up 3 bases; unmatched junction bases: 5. Looked up from germline, CDR1 is SNHLY and CDR2 is FYNNEI. The CDR3 has 14 amino acids.

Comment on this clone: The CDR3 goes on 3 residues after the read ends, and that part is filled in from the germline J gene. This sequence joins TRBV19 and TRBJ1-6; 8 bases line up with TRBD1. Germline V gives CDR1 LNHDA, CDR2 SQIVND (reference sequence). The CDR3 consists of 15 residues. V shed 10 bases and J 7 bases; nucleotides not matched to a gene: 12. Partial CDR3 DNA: TGTGCCACCTCATTGGACAGGGTCGGCAATTCACCC. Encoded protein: CATSLDRVGNSP. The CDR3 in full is CATSLDRVGNSPLHF.

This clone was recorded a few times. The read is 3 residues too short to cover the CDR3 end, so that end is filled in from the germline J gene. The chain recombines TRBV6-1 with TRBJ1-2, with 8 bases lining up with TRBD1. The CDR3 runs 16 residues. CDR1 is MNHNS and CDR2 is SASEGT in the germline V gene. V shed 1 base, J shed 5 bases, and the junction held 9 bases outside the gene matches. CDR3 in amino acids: CASSEGEMTGDYGYTF. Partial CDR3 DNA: TGTGCCAGCAGTGAAGGAGAGATGACAGGGGATTATGGC.

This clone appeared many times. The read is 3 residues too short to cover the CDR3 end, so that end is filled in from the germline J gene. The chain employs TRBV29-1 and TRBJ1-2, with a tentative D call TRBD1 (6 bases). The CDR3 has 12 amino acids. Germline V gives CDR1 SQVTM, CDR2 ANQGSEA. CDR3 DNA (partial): TGCAGCGTTGGCGGGGGGCGAGGAGGC. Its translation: CSVGGGRGG. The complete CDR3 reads CSVGGGRGGYTF.

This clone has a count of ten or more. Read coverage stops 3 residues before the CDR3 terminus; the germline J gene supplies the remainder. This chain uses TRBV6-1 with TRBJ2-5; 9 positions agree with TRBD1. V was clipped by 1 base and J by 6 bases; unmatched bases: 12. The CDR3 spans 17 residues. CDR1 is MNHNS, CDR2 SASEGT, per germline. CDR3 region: CASSEVPGGQGWKTQYF. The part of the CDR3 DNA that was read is TGTGCCAGCAGTGAAGTCCCGGGAGGACAGGGGTGGAAGACC.

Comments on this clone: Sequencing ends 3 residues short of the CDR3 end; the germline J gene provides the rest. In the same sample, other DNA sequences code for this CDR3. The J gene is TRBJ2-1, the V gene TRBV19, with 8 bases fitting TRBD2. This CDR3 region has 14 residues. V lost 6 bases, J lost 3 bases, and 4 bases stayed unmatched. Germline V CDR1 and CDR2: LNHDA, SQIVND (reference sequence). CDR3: CASSPGGDYNEQFF. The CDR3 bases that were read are TGTGCCAGTAGCCCCGGGGGGGACTACAATGAG.

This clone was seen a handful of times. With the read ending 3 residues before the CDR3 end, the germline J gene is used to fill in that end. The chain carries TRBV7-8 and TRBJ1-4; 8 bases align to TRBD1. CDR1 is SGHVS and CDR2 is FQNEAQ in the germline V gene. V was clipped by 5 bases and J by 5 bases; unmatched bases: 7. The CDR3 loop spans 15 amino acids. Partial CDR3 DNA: TGTGCCAGCAGCGCCTCTTGGACAGGGAATGAAAAA. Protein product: CASSASWTGNEK. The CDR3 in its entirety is CASSASWTGNEKLFF.

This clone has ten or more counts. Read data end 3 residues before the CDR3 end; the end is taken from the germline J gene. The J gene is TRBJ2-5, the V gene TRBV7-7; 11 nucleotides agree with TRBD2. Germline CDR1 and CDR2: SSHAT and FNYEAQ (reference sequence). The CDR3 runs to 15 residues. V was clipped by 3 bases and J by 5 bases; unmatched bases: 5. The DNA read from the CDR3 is TGTGCCAGCAGCTTTAGCGGGGGGGCAAAGGAGACC. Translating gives CASSFSGGAKET. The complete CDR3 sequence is CASSFSGGAKETQYF.

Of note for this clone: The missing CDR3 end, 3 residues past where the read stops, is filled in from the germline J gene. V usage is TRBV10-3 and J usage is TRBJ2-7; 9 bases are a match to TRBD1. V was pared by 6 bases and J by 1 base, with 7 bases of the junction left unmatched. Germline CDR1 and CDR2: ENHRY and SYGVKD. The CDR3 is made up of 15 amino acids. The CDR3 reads CAIRGEGTGSYEQYF. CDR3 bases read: TGTGCCATCAGGGGAGAAGGGACAGGGTCCTACGAG.

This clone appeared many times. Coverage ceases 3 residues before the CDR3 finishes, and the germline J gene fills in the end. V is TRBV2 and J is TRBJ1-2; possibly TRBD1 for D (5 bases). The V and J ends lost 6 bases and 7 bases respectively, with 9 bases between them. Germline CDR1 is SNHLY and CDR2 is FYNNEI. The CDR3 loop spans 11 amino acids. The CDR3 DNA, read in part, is TGTGCCAGCAGAGGGGAAACTGGC. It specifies CASRGETG. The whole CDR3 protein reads CASRGETGYTF.

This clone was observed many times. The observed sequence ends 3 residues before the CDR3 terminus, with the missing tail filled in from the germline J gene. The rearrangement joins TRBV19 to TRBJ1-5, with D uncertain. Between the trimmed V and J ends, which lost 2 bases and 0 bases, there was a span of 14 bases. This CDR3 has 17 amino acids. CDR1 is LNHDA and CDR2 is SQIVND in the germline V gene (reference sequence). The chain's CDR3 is CASSINQRTYSNQPQHF. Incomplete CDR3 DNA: TGTGCCAGTAGTATAAACCAAAGAACCTATAGCAATCAGCCC.

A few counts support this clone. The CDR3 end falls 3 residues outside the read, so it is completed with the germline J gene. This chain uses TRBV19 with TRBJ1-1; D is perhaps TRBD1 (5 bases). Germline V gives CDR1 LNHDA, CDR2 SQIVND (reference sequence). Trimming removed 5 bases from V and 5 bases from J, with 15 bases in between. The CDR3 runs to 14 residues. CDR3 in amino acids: CASSPRAGQTEAFF. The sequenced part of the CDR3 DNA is TGTGCCAGTAGTCCCCGGGCAGGGCAGACTGAA.

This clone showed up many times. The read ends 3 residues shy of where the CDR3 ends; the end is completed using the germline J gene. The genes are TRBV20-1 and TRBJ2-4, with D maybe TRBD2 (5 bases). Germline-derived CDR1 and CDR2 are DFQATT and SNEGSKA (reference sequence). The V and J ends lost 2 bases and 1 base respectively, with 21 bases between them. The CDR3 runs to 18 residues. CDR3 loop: CSARFRGYVPGAKNIQYF. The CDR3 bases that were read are TGCAGTGCTAGATTCCGGGGTTACGTACCCGGGGCCAAAAACATT.

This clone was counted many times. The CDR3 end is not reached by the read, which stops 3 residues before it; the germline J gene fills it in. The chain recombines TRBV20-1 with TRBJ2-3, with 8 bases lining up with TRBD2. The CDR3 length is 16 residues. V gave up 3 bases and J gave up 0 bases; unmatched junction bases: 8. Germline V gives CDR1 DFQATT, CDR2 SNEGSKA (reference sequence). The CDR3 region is CSASSPGGGSTDTQYF. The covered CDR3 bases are TGCAGTGCTAGCAGCCCCGGGGGGGGAAGCACAGATACG.

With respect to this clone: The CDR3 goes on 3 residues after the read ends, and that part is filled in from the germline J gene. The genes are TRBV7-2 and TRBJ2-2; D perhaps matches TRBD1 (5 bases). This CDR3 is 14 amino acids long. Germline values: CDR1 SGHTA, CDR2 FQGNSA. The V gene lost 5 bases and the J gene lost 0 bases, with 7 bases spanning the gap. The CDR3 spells CASSRQPNTGELFF. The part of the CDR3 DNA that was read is TGTGCCAGCAGCCGACAGCCGAACACCGGGGAG.

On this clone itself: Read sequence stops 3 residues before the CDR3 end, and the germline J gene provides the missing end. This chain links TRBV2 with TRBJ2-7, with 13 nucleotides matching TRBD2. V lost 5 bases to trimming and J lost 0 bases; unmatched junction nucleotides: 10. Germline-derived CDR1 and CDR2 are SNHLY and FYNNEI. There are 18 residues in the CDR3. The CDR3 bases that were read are TGTGCCAGCAGTACAGGACTAGCGGGGGCCGCGAGCTCCTACGAG. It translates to CASSTGLAGAASSYE. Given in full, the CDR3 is CASSTGLAGAASSYEQYF.